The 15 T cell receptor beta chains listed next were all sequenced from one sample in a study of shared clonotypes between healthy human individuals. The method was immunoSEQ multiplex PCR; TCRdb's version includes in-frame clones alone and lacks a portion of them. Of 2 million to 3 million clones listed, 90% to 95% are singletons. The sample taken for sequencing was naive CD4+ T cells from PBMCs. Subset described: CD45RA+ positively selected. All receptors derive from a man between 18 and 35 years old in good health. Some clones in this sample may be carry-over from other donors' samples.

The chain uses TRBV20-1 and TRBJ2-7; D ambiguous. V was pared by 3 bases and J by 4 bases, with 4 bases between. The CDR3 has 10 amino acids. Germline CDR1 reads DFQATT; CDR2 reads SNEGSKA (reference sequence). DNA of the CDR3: TGCAGTGCTAGGAAGTACGAGCAGTACTTC. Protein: CSARKYEQYF.

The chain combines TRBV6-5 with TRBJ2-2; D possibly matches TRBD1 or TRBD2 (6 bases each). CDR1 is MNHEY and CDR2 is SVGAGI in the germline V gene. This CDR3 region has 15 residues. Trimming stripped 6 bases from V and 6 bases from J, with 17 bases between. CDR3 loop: CASRKGARGAGELFF. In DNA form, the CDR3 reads TGTGCCAGCAGAAAAGGGGCGAGGGGGGCCGGGGAGCTGTTTTTT.

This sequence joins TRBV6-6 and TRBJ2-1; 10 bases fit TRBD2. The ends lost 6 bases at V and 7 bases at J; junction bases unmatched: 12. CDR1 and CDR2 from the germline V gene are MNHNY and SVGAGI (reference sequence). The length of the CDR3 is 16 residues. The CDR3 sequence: CASRYRLAGDLNEQFF. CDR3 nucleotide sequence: TGTGCCAGCAGGTACCGCCTAGCGGGAGATCTAAATGAGCAGTTCTTC.

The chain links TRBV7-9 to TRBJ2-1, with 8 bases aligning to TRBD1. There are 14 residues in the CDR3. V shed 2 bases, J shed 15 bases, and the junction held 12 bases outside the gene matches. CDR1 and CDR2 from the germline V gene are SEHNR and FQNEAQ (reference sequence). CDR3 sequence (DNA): TGTGCCAGCAGCTTATCAGGGGGCGAAGGACGCCCGTTCTTC. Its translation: CASSLSGGEGRPFF.

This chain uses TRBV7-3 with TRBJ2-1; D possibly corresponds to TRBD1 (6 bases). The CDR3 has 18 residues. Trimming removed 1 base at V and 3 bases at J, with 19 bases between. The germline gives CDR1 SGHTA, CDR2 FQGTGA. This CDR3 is CASSLKAPQGIGYNEQFF. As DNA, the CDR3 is TGTGCCAGCAGCTTAAAGGCCCCCCAGGGGATCGGCTACAATGAGCAGTTCTTC. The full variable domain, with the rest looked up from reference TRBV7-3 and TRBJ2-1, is GAGVSQTPSNKVTEKGKYVELRCDPISGHTALYWYRQSLGQGPEFLIYFQGTGAADDSGLPNDRFFAVRPEGSVSTLKIQRTERGDSAVYLCASSLKAPQGIGYNEQFFGPGTRLTVL.

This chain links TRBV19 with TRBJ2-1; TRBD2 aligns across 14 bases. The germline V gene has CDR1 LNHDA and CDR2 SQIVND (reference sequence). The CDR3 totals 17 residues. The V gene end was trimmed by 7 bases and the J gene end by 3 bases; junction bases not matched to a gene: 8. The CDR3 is CASTTTSGRVYYNEQFF. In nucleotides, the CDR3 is TGTGCCAGTACGACGACTAGCGGGAGGGTGTACTACAATGAGCAGTTCTTC.

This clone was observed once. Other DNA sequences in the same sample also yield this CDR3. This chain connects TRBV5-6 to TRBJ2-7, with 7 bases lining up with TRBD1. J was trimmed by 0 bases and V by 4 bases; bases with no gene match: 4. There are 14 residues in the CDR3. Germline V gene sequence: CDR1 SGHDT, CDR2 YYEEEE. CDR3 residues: CASSRQGSSYEQYF. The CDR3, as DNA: TGTGCCAGCAGCAGACAGGGATCCTCCTACGAGCAGTACTTC.

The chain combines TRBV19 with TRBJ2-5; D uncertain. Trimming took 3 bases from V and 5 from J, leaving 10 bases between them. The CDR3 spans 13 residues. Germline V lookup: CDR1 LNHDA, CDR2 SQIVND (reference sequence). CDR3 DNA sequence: TGTGCCAGTAGTATGGTTACTTTGGAGACCCAGTACTTC. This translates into CASSMVTLETQYF.

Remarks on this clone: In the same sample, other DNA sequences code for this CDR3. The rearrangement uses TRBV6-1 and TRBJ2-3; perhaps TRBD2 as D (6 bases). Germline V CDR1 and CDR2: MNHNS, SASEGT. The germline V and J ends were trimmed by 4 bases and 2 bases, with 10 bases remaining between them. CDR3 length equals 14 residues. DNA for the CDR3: TGTGCCAGCAGTGTAGGAGGGTTCACAGATACGCAGTATTTT. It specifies CASSVGGFTDTQYF.

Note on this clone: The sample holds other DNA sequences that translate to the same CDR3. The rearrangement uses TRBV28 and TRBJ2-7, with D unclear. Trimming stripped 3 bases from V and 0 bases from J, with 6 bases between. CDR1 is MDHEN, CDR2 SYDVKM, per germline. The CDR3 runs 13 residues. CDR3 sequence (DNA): TGTGCCAGCAGTTTCTCGTACTCCTACGAGCAGTACTTC. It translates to CASSFSYSYEQYF. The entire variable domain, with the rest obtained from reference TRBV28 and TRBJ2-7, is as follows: DVKVTQSSRYLVKRTGEKVFLECVQDMDHENMFWYRQDPGLGLRLIYFSYDVKMKEKGDIPEGYSVSREKKERFSLILESASTNQTSMYLCASSFSYSYEQYFGPGTRLTVT.

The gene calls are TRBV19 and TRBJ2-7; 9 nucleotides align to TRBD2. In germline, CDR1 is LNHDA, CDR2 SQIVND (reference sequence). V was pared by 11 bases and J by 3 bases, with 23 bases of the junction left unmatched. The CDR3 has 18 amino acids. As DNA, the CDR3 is TGTGCCTCCAAACCGACCTCTAGCGGGACTCGTCATTTCTACGAGCAGTACTTC. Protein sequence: CASKPTSSGTRHFYEQYF.

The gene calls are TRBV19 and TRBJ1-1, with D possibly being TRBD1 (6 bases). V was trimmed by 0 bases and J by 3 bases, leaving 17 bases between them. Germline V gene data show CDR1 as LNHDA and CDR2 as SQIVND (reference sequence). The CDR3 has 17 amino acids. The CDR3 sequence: CASSIDLSGGVDTEAFF. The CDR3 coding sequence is TGTGCCAGTAGTATAGATCTTTCGGGGGGCGTGGACACTGAAGCTTTCTTT.

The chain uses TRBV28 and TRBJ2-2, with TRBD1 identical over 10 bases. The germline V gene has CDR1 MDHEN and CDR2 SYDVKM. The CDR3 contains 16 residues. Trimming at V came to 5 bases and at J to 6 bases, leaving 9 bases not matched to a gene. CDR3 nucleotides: TGTGCCAGCAGTCCTCCGGGACAGGGGTGGCCCGGGGAGCTGTTTTTT. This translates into CASSPPGQGWPGELFF.

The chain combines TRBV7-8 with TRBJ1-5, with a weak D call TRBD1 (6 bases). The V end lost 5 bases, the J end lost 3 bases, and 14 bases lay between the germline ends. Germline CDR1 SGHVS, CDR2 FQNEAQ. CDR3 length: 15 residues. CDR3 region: CASSPRGSYNQPQHF. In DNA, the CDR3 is TGTGCCAGCAGCCCCAGGGGTAGTTACAATCAGCCCCAGCATTTT. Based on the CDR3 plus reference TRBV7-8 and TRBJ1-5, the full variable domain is GAGVSQSPRYKVAKRGQDVALRCDPISGHVSLFWYQQALGQGPEFLTYFQNEAQLDKSGLPSDRFFAERPEGSVSTLKIQRTQQEDSAVYLCASSPRGSYNQPQHFGDGTRLSIL.

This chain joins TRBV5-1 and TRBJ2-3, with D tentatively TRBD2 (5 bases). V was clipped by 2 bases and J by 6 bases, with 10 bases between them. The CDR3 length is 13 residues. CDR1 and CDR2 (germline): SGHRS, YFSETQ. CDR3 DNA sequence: TGCGCCAGCAGCTTCTCCGAGGGCGATACGCAGTATTTT. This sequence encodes CASSFSEGDTQYF.